These 14 T cell receptor beta chains came from one sample sequenced in a study of blood T cell repertoires in COVID-19. The assay was immunoSEQ multiplex PCR, and TCRdb's table has in-frame clones only and misses some. In the table there are over 150,000 clones, around four fifths of which are singletons. Material for sequencing was peripheral blood. The origin of the receptors is a man in his 70s with acute or convalescent COVID-19.

This clone has only a few counts. The chain uses TRBV7-2 and TRBJ2-7; a possible D gene is TRBD2 (6 bases). The CDR3 extends over 15 amino acids. From germline, CDR1 is SGHTA and CDR2 FQGNSA. Trimming cost V 5 bases and J 3 bases, with 17 bases left between them. The CDR3 bases are TGTGCCAGCAGCCCAACTAGACTAGGGAACTACGAGCAGTACTTC. It translates to CASSPTRLGNYEQYF.

This clone has just a few counts. A junction boundary mismatches the germline segment, possibly from a read error. The V and J genes are TRBV2 and TRBJ1-5; D unclear. CDR3 length: 14 residues. CDR1 and CDR2 from the germline V gene are SNHLY and FYNNEI. The CDR3 nucleotides are TGTGCCAGCAGGGAAGGACTTAGCAATCAGCCCCAGCATTTT. Amino acids: CASREGLSNQPQHF.

The chain combines TRBV9 with TRBJ2-3; D might be TRBD2 (6 bases). V was shortened by 0 bases and J by 2 bases, with 13 bases between the two germline ends. CDR1 SGDLS and CDR2 YYNGEE come from the germline V gene. The CDR3 contains 16 residues. CDR3 sequence: CASSVAASATTDTQYF. DNA for the CDR3: TGTGCCAGCAGCGTAGCGGCTAGCGCAACCACAGATACGCAGTATTTT. Complete variable domain (other parts from reference TRBV9 and TRBJ2-3): DSGVTQTPKHLITATGQRVTLRCSPRSGDLSVYWYQQSLDQGLQFLIQYYNGEERAKGNILERFSAQQFPDLHSELNLSSLELGDSALYFCASSVAASATTDTQYFGPGTRLTVL.

The chain links TRBV9 to TRBJ2-3; no clear D. This CDR3 contains 13 residues. Trimming took 0 bases from V and 8 from J, leaving 10 bases between them. Germline V gives CDR1 SGDLS, CDR2 YYNGEE. CDR3 coding DNA: TGTGCCAGCAGCGTAGTTTTAGAGGCTACGCAGTATTTT. Protein sequence: CASSVVLEATQYF. Based on the CDR3 plus reference TRBV9 and TRBJ2-3, the full variable domain is DSGVTQTPKHLITATGQRVTLRCSPRSGDLSVYWYQQSLDQGLQFLIQYYNGEERAKGNILERFSAQQFPDLHSELNLSSLELGDSALYFCASSVVLEATQYFGPGTRLTVL.

This clone appeared a single time. V is TRBV30 and J is TRBJ2-1; 10 bases map to TRBD1. The length of the CDR3 is 13 residues. The germline CDR1 and CDR2 sequences are GTSNPN and SVGIG (reference sequence). Losses at the gene ends were 0 bases for V and 14 bases for J; bases not matched to a gene: 7. CDR3 coding DNA: TGTGCCTGGAGTGTACTTCTGGACAGGGGGGAGTTCTTC. The encoded protein is CAWSVLLDRGEFF.

The V and J genes are TRBV7-2 and TRBJ2-3, with D unresolved. From germline, CDR1 is SGHTA and CDR2 FQGNSA. The CDR3 length is 12 residues. V lost 3 bases and J lost 10, with 11 bases in between. The CDR3 protein is CASSLRPDPQYF. CDR3 in DNA: TGTGCCAGCAGCTTGAGGCCTGACCCGCAGTATTTT.

This clone showed up many times. The CDR3 protein is CASSLEAGGPRETQYF. CDR3 DNA: TGCGCCAGCAGCTTGGAGGCGGGGGGGCCGCGAGAGACCCAGTACTTC. The J gene is TRBJ2-5, the V gene TRBV5-1, with 9 bases matching TRBD2. This CDR3 spans 16 amino acids. The V gene end was trimmed by 0 bases and the J gene end by 4 bases; junction bases not matched to a gene: 7. Germline values: CDR1 SGHRS, CDR2 YFSETQ.

This sequence joins TRBV7-9 and TRBJ2-3, with 9 bases matching TRBD2. This CDR3 contains 15 residues. Germline values: CDR1 SEHNR, CDR2 FQNEAQ (reference sequence). The junction had 5 bases not matched to a gene; V was cut back by 5 bases and J by 2 bases. Written as DNA, the CDR3 is TGTGCCAGCAGCAGCGGACTAGCGAACACAGATACGCAGTATTTT. It encodes CASSSGLANTDTQYF.

J is TRBJ1-2 and V is TRBV12-3 or TRBV12-4; 8 bases map to TRBD1. This CDR3 is 13 amino acids long. V was clipped by 5 bases and J by 4 bases; unmatched bases: 3. The DNA of the CDR3 is TGTGCCAGCAGTCTAGACAGGGGCTATGGCTACACCTTC. Its translation is CASSLDRGYGYTF.

V and J are TRBV19 and TRBJ1-3, with unresolved D. Germline CDR1 LNHDA, CDR2 SQIVND (reference sequence). The CDR3 is 15 residues long. The V end lost 3 bases, the J end lost 1 base, and 10 bases lay between the germline ends. DNA of the CDR3: TGTGCCAGTAGTATCCCCGCGATGTCTGGAAACACCATATATTTT. Protein: CASSIPAMSGNTIYF.

The chain carries TRBV19 and TRBJ1-2; D is perhaps TRBD1 (6 bases). Deletions cut 5 bases from V and 8 bases from J, with 12 bases between. The germline V gene encodes CDR1 LNHDA and CDR2 SQIVND (reference sequence). CDR3 length: 12 residues. CDR3 DNA: TGTGCCAGTAGTGAAAACAGGGTCGGCTACACCTTC. Protein sequence: CASSENRVGYTF.

The chain links TRBV5-1 to TRBJ2-1, with TRBD2 matching over 10 bases. The germline V gene has CDR1 SGHRS and CDR2 YFSETQ. The CDR3 is made up of 16 amino acids. With 0 bases clipped from V and 4 bases from J, the junction kept 4 bases outside the gene matches. The DNA of the CDR3 is TGCGCCAGCAGCTTGGGTAGCGGGGGGTATTACAATGAGCAGTTCTTC. It encodes CASSLGSGGYYNEQFF.

The chain uses TRBV5-6 and TRBJ1-1, with 7 nucleotides matching TRBD1. V shed 5 bases and J 4 bases; nucleotides not matched to a gene: 11. This CDR3 contains 15 residues. Germline loops: CDR1 SGHDT, CDR2 YYEEEE. CDR3 sequence (DNA): TGTGCCAGCAGTTTTACCGACAGGGCCCCCACTGAAGCTTTCTTT. Amino acid sequence: CASSFTDRAPTEAFF.

V and J are TRBV29-1 and TRBJ1-1, with D hard to call. V was shortened by 6 bases and J by 3 bases, with 11 bases between the two germline ends. CDR1 is SQVTM and CDR2 is ANQGSEA in the germline V gene. The CDR3 consists of 12 residues. CDR3 in DNA: TGCAGCGTCACCGAGGAGTACACTGAAGCTTTCTTT. Protein sequence: CSVTEEYTEAFF.